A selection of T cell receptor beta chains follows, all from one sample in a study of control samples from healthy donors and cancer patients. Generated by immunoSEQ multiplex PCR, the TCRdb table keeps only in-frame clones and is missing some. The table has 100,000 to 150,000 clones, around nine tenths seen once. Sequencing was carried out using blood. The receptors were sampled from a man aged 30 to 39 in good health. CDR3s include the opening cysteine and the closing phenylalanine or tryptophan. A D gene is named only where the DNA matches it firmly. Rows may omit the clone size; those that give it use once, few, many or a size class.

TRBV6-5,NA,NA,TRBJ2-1,TGTGCCAGCAGCATGGAGCCAGGTGCCTACAATGAGCAGTTCTTC,CASSMEPGAYNEQFF
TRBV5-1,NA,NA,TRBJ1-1,TGCGCCAGCAGCTTGGTGGGGGGCCTTAACACTGAAGCTTTCTTT,CASSLVGGLNTEAFF
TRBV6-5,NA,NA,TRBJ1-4,TGTGCCAGCAGTTGGGACGGCAGTAATGAAAAACTGTTTTTT,CASSWDGSNEKLFF
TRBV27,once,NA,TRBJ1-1,TGTGCCAGCAGTCCCTCCCCCCAGGTGCTATCGATGAACACTGAAGCTTTCTTT,CASSPSPQVLSMNTEAFF
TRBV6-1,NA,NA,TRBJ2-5,TGTGCCAGCAGTGAAGCGGGCAGAGAGACCCAGTACTTC,CASSEAGRETQYF
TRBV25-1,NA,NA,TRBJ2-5,TGTGCCAGCAGAGTGCAGCTAGCCGGCGGGGAGACCCAGTACTTC,CASRVQLAGGETQYF
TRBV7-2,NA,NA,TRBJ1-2,TGTGCCAGCAGCCCGGGTCCGGGTGAGTTTGGCTACACCTTC,CASSPGPGEFGYTF
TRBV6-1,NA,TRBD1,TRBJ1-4,TGTGCCAGCAGTGAAGGGACAGGGGTTGAAAAACTGTTTTTT,CASSEGTGVEKLFF
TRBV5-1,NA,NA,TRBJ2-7,TGCGCCAGCAGCTTGGAGGTGAACAGCCAATACGAGCAGTACTTC,CASSLEVNSQYEQYF
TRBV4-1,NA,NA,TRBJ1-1,TGCGCCAGCAGCCACCCTTGGGGGACTGAAGCTTTCTTT,CASSHPWGTEAFF
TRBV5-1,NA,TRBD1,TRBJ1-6,TGCGCCAGCAGCTTCGTGACAGGGAATTCACCCCTCCACTTT,CASSFVTGNSPLHF
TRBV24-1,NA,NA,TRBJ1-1,TGTGCCACCAGTGATCCCAGGGGTGCGGCTTTCTTT,CATSDPRGAAFF
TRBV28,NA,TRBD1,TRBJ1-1,TGTGCCAGCAGTCCCGGTGAGGGGGCGAATACTGAAGCTTTCTTT,CASSPGEGANTEAFF
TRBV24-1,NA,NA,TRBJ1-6,TGTGCCACCCGGGAGTTCGAGAATTCACCCCTCCACTTT,CATREFENSPLHF
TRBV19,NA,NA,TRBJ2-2,TGTGCCAGTAGCACCCCAGTAAACACCGGGGAGCTGTTTTTT,CASSTPVNTGELFF
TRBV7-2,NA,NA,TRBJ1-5,TGTGCCAGCAGCTTAGTTAGGGATGTGAATCAGCCCCAGCATTTT,CASSLVRDVNQPQHF
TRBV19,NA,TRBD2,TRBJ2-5,TGTGCCAGTAGTACTAGCGGGGTCCAAGAGACCCAGTACTTC,CASSTSGVQETQYF
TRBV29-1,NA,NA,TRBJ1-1,TGCAGCGGGGTGACTAATGAAGCTTTCTTT,CSGVTNEAFF
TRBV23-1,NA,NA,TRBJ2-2,TGCGCCAGCAGTAAGCTCACCGGGGAGCTGTTTTTT,CASSKLTGELFF
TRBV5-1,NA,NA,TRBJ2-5,TGCGCCAGCAGAGGGACCCGGACAGACCAAGAGACCCAGTACTTC,CASRGTRTDQETQYF
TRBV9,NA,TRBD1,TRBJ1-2,TGTGCCAGCAGCGCCGGACAGGGAGGCTATGGCTACACCTTC,CASSAGQGGYGYTF
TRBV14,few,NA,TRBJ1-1,TGTGCCAGCAGCCTCTTGGGTGGGGGGGCTGAAGCTTTCTTT,CASSLLGGGAEAFF
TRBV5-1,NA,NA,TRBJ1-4,TGCGCCAGCAGCTTAAATTGGGGGCAAACTAATGAAAAACTGTTTTTT,CASSLNWGQTNEKLFF
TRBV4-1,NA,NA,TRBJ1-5,TGCGCCAGCAGCCAAGATCGGGCCCGGGGCAAGGCCCAGCATTTT,CASSQDRARGKAQHF
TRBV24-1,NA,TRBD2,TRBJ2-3,TGTGCCACCAGTGCCCCGGGGAGGGAATTCACAGATACGCAGTATTTT,CATSAPGREFTDTQYF
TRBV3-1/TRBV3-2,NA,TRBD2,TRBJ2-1,TGTGCCAGCACGGCTAGCGGGGGACGTAGGGATGAGCAGTTCTTC,CASTASGGRRDEQFF
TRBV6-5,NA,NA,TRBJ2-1,TGTGCCAGCAGTTCTCCGGGCGGCGGCTCCTACAATGAGCAGTTCTTC,CASSSPGGGSYNEQFF
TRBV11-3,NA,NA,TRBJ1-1,TGTGCCAGCAGCCCGGACCTGAACACTGAAGCTTTCTTT,CASSPDLNTEAFF
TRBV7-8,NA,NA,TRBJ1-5,TGTGCCAGCAGACGAGGGACTGTTAGCAATCAGCCCCAGCATTTT,CASRRGTVSNQPQHF
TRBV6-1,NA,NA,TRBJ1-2,TGTGCCAGCAGTGACAGGACCTACTATGGCTACACCTTC,CASSDRTYYGYTF
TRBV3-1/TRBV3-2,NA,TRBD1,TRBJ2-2,TGTGCCAGCAGCCAGAGACAGGGGGCCTCCGGGGAGCTGTTTTTT,CASSQRQGASGELFF
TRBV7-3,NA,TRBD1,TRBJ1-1,TGTGCCAGCAGCTTTGGGACAGACACTGAAGCTTTCTTT,CASSFGTDTEAFF
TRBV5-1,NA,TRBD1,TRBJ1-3,TGCGCCAGCAGCTCCGGACAGGGGGCAGGGAACACCATATATTTT,CASSSGQGAGNTIYF
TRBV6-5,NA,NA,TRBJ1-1,TGTGCCAGCAGCTCCTACAGCATTTCGAACACTGAAGCTTTCTTT,CASSSYSISNTEAFF
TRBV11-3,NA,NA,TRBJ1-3,TGTGCCAGCAGCCAGGGAAGAAACACCATATATTTT,CASSQGRNTIYF
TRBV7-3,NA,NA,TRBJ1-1,TGTGCCAGCAGCTTAACGGCCCAGGGGATGGCTTTCTTT,CASSLTAQGMAFF
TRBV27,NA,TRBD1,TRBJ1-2,TGTGCCAGCAGTACCTCCGGGACAGGGGATGGCTACACCTTC,CASSTSGTGDGYTF
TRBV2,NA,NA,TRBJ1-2,TGTGCCAGCACAGGGTCAAATCCTAACTATGGCTACACCTTC,CASTGSNPNYGYTF
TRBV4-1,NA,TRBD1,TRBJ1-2,TGCGCCAGCAGCCAACTCGACAGGGAGTGGGACTATGGCTACACCTTC,CASSQLDREWDYGYTF
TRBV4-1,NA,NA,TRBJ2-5,TGCGCCAGCAGCCAAGGACAGTACCAAGAGACCCAGTACTTC,CASSQGQYQETQYF
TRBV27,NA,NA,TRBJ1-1,TGTGCCAGCAGTTCCCGGGACTACTTCACTGAAGCTTTCTTT,CASSSRDYFTEAFF
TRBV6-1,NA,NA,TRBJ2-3,TGTGCCAGCAGTGAAGTCAGGGCAGATACGCAGTATTTT,CASSEVRADTQYF
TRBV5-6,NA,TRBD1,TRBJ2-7,TGTGCCAGCAGCTTGTTACGTGCACAGGGGCTTTCCTACGAGCAGTACTTC,CASSLLRAQGLSYEQYF